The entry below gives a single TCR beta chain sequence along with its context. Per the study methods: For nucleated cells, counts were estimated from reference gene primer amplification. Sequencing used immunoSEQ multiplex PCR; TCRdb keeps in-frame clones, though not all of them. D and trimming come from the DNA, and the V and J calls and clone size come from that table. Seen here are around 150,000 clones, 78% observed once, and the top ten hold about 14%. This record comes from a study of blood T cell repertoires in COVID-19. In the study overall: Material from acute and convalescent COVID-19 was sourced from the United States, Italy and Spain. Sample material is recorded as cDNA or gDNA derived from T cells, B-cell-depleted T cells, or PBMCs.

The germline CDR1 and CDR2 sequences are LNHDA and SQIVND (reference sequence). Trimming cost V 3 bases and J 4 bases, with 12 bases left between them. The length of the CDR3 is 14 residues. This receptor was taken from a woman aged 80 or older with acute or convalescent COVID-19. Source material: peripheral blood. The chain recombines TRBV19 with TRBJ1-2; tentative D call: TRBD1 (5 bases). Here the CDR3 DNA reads TGTGCCAGTAGTATCTCCCAGGGTCGCTATGGCTACACCTTC. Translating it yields CASSISQGRYGYTF. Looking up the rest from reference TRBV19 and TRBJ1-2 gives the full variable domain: DGGITQSPKYLFRKEGQNVTLSCEQNLNHDAMYWYRQDPGQGLRLIYYSQIVNDFQKGDIAEGYSVSREKKESFPLTVTSAQKNPTAFYLCASSISQGRYGYTFGSGTRLTVV.